The 2 T cell receptor beta chains listed next were all sequenced from one sample in a study of cytomegalovirus exposure and HLA in healthy donors. The PCR used 60 Vbeta and 13 Jbeta primers. Sequencing was performed with immunoSEQ multiplex PCR; in TCRdb, only in-frame clones are kept and a portion is missing. The profile covers fewer than 200,000 clones, with more than 65% appearing a single time and around 1.9% taken by the ten largest. Sequencing was performed on PBMCs. These receptors were taken from a woman in her twenties or thirties in good health and CMV-seronegative.

In this sample, this clone turned up a few times. The chain couples TRBV7-3 to TRBJ2-3, with D unclear. Germline CDR1 reads SGHTA; CDR2 reads FQGTGA. This CDR3 is 14 amino acids long. V shed 5 bases and J shed 7 bases, with 16 bases lying between them. The CDR3 loop is CASSRPDTMHTQYF. The CDR3 DNA reads as TGTGCCAGCAGCCGGCCCGATACTATGCATACGCAGTATTTT. Supplemented by reference TRBV7-3 and TRBJ2-3, the full variable domain reads GAGVSQTPSNKVTEKGKYVELRCDPISGHTALYWYRQSLGQGPEFLIYFQGTGAADDSGLPNDRFFAVRPEGSVSTLKIQRTERGDSAVYLCASSRPDTMHTQYFGPGTRLTVL.

The count of this clone is one. The chain has TRBV2 and TRBJ2-1; TRBD2 aligns across 7 bases. In germline, CDR1 is SNHLY, CDR2 FYNNEI. CDR3 length: 14 residues. After removal of 4 bases from V and 6 bases from J, the junction contained 6 bases not matched to a gene. This CDR3 is CASSARGSSNEQFF. DNA for the CDR3: TGTGCCAGCAGTGCTCGCGGGAGCTCCAATGAGCAGTTCTTC. The full variable domain, completed using reference TRBV2 and TRBJ2-1, is EPEVTQTPSHQVTQMGQEVILRCVPISNHLYFYWYRQILGQKVEFLVSFYNNEISEKSEIFDDQFSVERPDGSNFTLKIRSTKLEDSAMYFCASSARGSSNEQFFGPGTRLTVL.